These 23 T cell receptor beta chains came from one sample sequenced in a study of Ad26.COV2.S vaccination and SARS-CoV-2 variants. Some clones are missing from TCRdb's copy, which holds only in-frame ones; the method was immunoSEQ multiplex PCR. Here the sample spans around 450,000 clones, 89% being singletons. Treatment given: approximately 18 received Ad26.COV2.S at low or high dose, single or two shots; about 5 received placebo; per-sample allocation not given. Each sample was drawn 63 days after the first injection (of vaccine or placebo). The sequenced sample was peripheral blood, obtained in a trial of Ad26.COV2.S vaccine versus placebo. The receptor set was obtained from a person between 18 and 65 years old who received the Ad26.COV2.S COVID-19 vaccine or a placebo.

The CDR3 DNA sequence: TGTGCCAGCAGCTTAGCGACAGGGGGCTTCGAGCAGTACTTC. This sequence encodes CASSLATGGFEQYF. The rearrangement links TRBV11-2 to TRBJ2-7, with 10 bases aligning to TRBD1. V lost 1 base and J lost 6; bases outside the gene matches: 3. The germline CDR1 and CDR2 sequences are SGHAT and FQNNGV. The CDR3 is 14 residues long.

This chain links TRBV6-2 or TRBV6-3 with TRBJ2-3, with D perhaps matching TRBD2 (5 bases). Per the germline V gene, CDR1 is MNHEY and CDR2 is SVGEGT. V dropped 0 bases and J dropped 1 base, with 11 bases sitting between them. CDR3 length: 16 residues. The chain's CDR3 is CASSYSVAGGTDTQYF. CDR3 coding DNA: TGTGCCAGCAGTTACTCGGTCGCGGGTGGCACAGATACGCAGTATTTT.

In its sample, this clone was seen a few times. Other DNA sequences from this sample encode an identical CDR3 as well. The V and J genes are TRBV6-5 and TRBJ2-7; 7 bases map to TRBD2. The length of the CDR3 is 14 residues. Germline values: CDR1 MNHEY, CDR2 SVGAGI. V lost 6 bases to trimming and J lost 0 bases; unmatched junction nucleotides: 5. CDR3 in DNA: TGTGCCAGCAGCTACAAGCGGGGCTCCTACGAGCAGTACTTC. This encodes CASSYKRGSYEQYF.

The chain recombines TRBV18 with TRBJ1-3; 9 nucleotides align to TRBD1. Germline assignment: CDR1 KGHSH and CDR2 LQKENI. The CDR3 totals 14 residues. The ends lost 3 bases at V and 5 bases at J; junction bases unmatched: 2. The CDR3 DNA follows: TGTGCCAGCTCACCGGGACAGGGTAGAAACACCATATATTTT. Translation gives CASSPGQGRNTIYF.

The chain has TRBV4-1 and TRBJ2-1; possibly TRBD1 for D (5 bases). CDR3 length: 14 amino acids. With 4 bases removed from V and 4 bases from J, the gap between germline ends came to 11 bases. From germline, CDR1 is MGHRA and CDR2 YSYEKL. DNA for the CDR3: TGCGCCAGCAGCCTAAAGACAGAATACAATGAGCAGTTCTTC. The encoded protein is CASSLKTEYNEQFF.

The genes are TRBV27 and TRBJ2-7; D is unclear. V lost 5 bases to trimming and J lost 0 bases, with 11 bases between them. Germline loops: CDR1 MNHEY, CDR2 SMNVEV (reference sequence). The CDR3 extends over 14 amino acids. CDR3 in DNA: TGTGCCAGCAGTCTCCAGACATCCTCCTACGAGCAGTACTTC. Protein sequence: CASSLQTSSYEQYF.

V and J are TRBV19 and TRBJ1-1; D perhaps matches TRBD1 (5 bases). Germline V lookup: CDR1 LNHDA, CDR2 SQIVND (reference sequence). The CDR3 consists of 13 residues. V was cut by 6 bases and J by 1 base, with 9 bases left in between. In nucleotides, the CDR3 is TGTGCCAGTAGCACAGGCTGGAACACTGAAGCTTTCTTT. This codes for CASSTGWNTEAFF.

This chain connects TRBV30 to TRBJ1-6; D might be TRBD1 (5 bases). This CDR3 spans 16 amino acids. With 2 bases removed from V and 0 bases from J, the gap between germline ends came to 11 bases. CDR1 GTSNPN and CDR2 SVGIG come from the germline V gene (reference sequence). The CDR3 DNA reads as TGTGCCTGGAGTACCGGGGGAAGCTCCTATAATTCACCCCTCCACTTT. It codes for CAWSTGGSSYNSPLHF.

Here the CDR3 reads CASSSGTSSSYEQYF. As DNA, the CDR3 is TGTGCCAGCAGTTCCGGGACTAGCAGCTCCTACGAGCAGTACTTC. The chain couples TRBV28 to TRBJ2-7, with TRBD2 matching over 9 bases. This CDR3 spans 15 amino acids. Germline CDR1 is MDHEN and CDR2 is SYDVKM. The V gene end was trimmed by 4 bases and the J gene end by 0 bases; junction bases not matched to a gene: 4.

The rearrangement links TRBV13 to TRBJ2-5; possibly TRBD2 for D (5 bases). The ends were cut back, 5 bases at V and 2 bases at J, with 24 bases in the middle. This CDR3 has 18 residues. Germline CDR1 PRHDT, CDR2 FYEKMQ (reference sequence). This CDR3 is CASSRGSPSAAKQETQYF. In DNA form, the CDR3 reads TGTGCCAGCAGCCGCGGGTCCCCATCCGCGGCAAAACAAGAGACCCAGTACTTC.

This clone came up once. The chain links TRBV7-8 to TRBJ1-2; weak D call: TRBD1 (5 bases). Trimming left V 8 bases short and J 6 bases short, with 10 bases between. The CDR3 has 11 amino acids. Germline lookup yields CDR1 SGHVS and CDR2 FQNEAQ. Written as DNA, the CDR3 is TGTGCCAGCGGGGAGGGGAATGGCTACACCTTC. The encoded protein is CASGEGNGYTF. The complete variable domain, with remaining parts taken from reference TRBV7-8 and TRBJ1-2, reads GAGVSQSPRYKVAKRGQDVALRCDPISGHVSLFWYQQALGQGPEFLTYFQNEAQLDKSGLPSDRFFAERPEGSVSTLKIQRTQQEDSAVYLCASGEGNGYTFGSGTRLTVV.

V gene TRBV19 combines with J gene TRBJ1-5; possibly TRBD1 for D (5 bases). Trimming took 4 bases from V and 1 from J, leaving 14 bases between them. This CDR3 is built from 16 residues. Germline V gene lookup returns CDR1 LNHDA and CDR2 SQIVND (reference sequence). The DNA for the CDR3 is TGTGCCAGTAGTACCCTCGGGACGGCCAGCAATCAGCCCCAGCATTTT. Residues: CASSTLGTASNQPQHF.

The DNA of the CDR3 is TGTGCCAGCAGCTTTTGGGGGACAGTCCTTTCACCCCTCCACTTT. This gives the protein CASSFWGTVLSPLHF. J is TRBJ1-6 and V is TRBV7-2; TRBD1 matches at 7 bases. The germline V gene encodes CDR1 SGHTA and CDR2 FQGNSA. The V and J ends lost 3 bases and 9 bases, in that order; junction bases with no gene match: 8. This CDR3 region has 15 residues.

This CDR3 reads CASSLGVRLWTGGPPDTGELFF. As DNA, the CDR3 is TGTGCCAGTAGCCTCGGGGTTCGCTTGTGGACAGGGGGCCCTCCTGACACCGGGGAGCTGTTTTTT. The genes are TRBV19 and TRBJ2-2; 11 bases match TRBD1. Germline trimming cut 6 bases from V and 3 bases from J; bases unmatched to any gene: 24. This CDR3 contains 22 residues. Germline lookup yields CDR1 LNHDA and CDR2 SQIVND (reference sequence). Combining the CDR3 with reference TRBV19 and TRBJ2-2 gives the whole variable domain DGGITQSPKYLFRKEGQNVTLSCEQNLNHDAMYWYRQDPGQGLRLIYYSQIVNDFQKGDIAEGYSVSREKKESFPLTVTSAQKNPTAFYLCASSLGVRLWTGGPPDTGELFFGEGSRLTVL.

The chain couples TRBV5-4 to TRBJ2-1; D may be TRBD2 (6 bases). Looked up from germline, CDR1 is SGHNT and CDR2 is YYREEE (reference sequence). V was clipped by 0 bases and J by 4 bases, with 14 bases between them. The CDR3 spans 16 residues. DNA of the CDR3: TGTGCCAGCAGCTTGGGGTCGGGGGTTCTGTACAATGAGCAGTTCTTC. This translates into CASSLGSGVLYNEQFF. The full variable domain, rest sourced from reference TRBV5-4 and TRBJ2-1, is ETGVTQSPTHLIKTRGQQVTLRCSSQSGHNTVSWYQQALGQGPQFIFQYYREEENGRGNFPPRFSGLQFPNYSSELNVNALELDDSALYLCASSLGSGVLYNEQFFGPGTRLTVL.

In its sample, this clone was seen a few times. The chain couples TRBV30 to TRBJ2-7; no clear D. Germline CDR1 GTSNPN, CDR2 SVGIG (reference sequence). The CDR3 extends over 14 amino acids. V lost 0 bases to trimming and J lost 2 bases, with 11 bases between them. CDR3 in DNA: TGTGCCTGGAGTGTATCCCCCCAGGCCTACGAGCAGTACTTC. Its protein product is CAWSVSPQAYEQYF.

The chain couples TRBV7-9 to TRBJ1-2, with a possible D match to TRBD1 (5 bases). Germline CDR1 and CDR2: SEHNR and FQNEAQ (reference sequence). Trimming removed 5 bases from V and 2 bases from J, with 12 bases in between. The CDR3 is 14 amino acids. CDR3 sequence reads: CASSRGGENYGYTF. The CDR3 DNA reads as TGTGCCAGCAGCCGAGGAGGGGAAAACTATGGCTACACCTTC.

J is TRBJ1-2 and V is TRBV2; no clear D. Germline values: CDR1 SNHLY, CDR2 FYNNEI. V dropped 4 bases and J dropped 2 bases, with 11 bases sitting between them. The CDR3 has 14 residues. CDR3 residues: CASSVYTGNYGYTF. DNA for the CDR3: TGTGCCAGCAGTGTGTACACTGGGAACTATGGCTACACCTTC.

This sequence joins TRBV18 and TRBJ2-1, with TRBD2 matching 9 bases. CDR1 KGHSH and CDR2 LQKENI come from the germline V gene. The length of the CDR3 is 16 residues. V was clipped by 3 bases and J by 8 bases; unmatched bases: 11. In nucleotides, the CDR3 is TGTGCCAGCTCACCTTCGGGGACTAGCTTTTCCGATGAGCAGTTCTTC. This gives the protein CASSPSGTSFSDEQFF.

This clone is a singleton in its sample. This sequence joins TRBV7-3 and TRBJ1-2; 10 nucleotides agree with TRBD1. V trimming: 5 bases; J trimming: 8 bases; junction bases outside the gene matches: 5. Looked up from germline, CDR1 is SGHTA and CDR2 is FQGTGA. CDR3 length: 13 amino acids. The CDR3 loop is CASSQGTGEGYTF. DNA for the CDR3: TGTGCCAGCAGCCAGGGGACAGGGGAAGGCTACACCTTC.

The chain recombines TRBV6-5 with TRBJ2-6; D is unresolved. V gave up 7 bases and J gave up 4 bases, with 11 bases separating them. The germline V gene has CDR1 MNHEY and CDR2 SVGAGI. The CDR3 runs 14 residues. CDR3 bases: TGTGCCAGCACCCAGTCTGCGGGGGCCAACGTCCTGACTTTC. This translates into CASTQSAGANVLTF.

The genes are TRBV10-3 and TRBJ2-3; D is unresolved. From germline, CDR1 is ENHRY and CDR2 SYGVKD. The CDR3 loop spans 14 amino acids. Between the trimmed V and J ends, which lost 6 bases and 4 bases, there was a span of 14 bases. CDR3 nucleotides: TGTGCCATCAGGGGCCTTACGCTCGCAGATACGCAGTATTTT. Protein sequence: CAIRGLTLADTQYF.

The chain employs TRBV28 and TRBJ1-2; no reliable D call. Germline CDR1 reads MDHEN; CDR2 reads SYDVKM. The CDR3 spans 13 residues. Trimming removed 2 bases at V and 4 bases at J, with 8 bases between. The CDR3 region is CASSLGEVYGYTF. The CDR3 nucleotides are TGTGCCAGCAGTTTAGGGGAGGTCTATGGCTACACCTTC.